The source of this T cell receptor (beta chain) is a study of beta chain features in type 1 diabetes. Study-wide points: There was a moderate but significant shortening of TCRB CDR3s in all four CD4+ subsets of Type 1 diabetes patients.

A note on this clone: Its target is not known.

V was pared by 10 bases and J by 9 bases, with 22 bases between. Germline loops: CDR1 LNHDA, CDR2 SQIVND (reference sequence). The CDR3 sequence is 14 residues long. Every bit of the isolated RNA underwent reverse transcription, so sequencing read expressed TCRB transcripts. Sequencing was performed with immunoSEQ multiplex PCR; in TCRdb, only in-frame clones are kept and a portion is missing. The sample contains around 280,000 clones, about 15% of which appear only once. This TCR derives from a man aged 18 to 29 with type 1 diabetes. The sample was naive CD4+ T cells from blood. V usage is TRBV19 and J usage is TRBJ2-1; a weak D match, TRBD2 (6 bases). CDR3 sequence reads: CATADGAHGSEQFF. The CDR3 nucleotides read TGTGCCACCGCCGACGGGGCCCACGGGAGTGAGCAGTTCTTC.